This record covers a single T cell receptor beta chain. The junction differs from germline at one of its ends, possibly a read error. This record comes from a study of T-cell memory formation after mild COVID-19. MiXCR was run by TCRdb on the 5' RACE reads, yielding one entry per CDR3 protein. Here the sample spans fewer than 450,000 distinct CDR3 sequences, roughly 20% being singletons. The CDR3 spans 12 residues. The rearrangement joins TRBV12-3 or TRBV12-4 to TRBJ2-1, with D possibly called TRBD1 or TRBD2 (5 bases each). This receptor was identified in an adult woman who had mild COVID-19 (a few samples of this study predate the infection). Cell type and time point are not known. The sample was PBMCs or a T cell subset sorted from them (not recorded which). In DNA form, the CDR3 reads TGTGCCAGCAGTCACTCCGGGACCACCCCCCGCTTC. As protein: CASSHSGTTPRF.